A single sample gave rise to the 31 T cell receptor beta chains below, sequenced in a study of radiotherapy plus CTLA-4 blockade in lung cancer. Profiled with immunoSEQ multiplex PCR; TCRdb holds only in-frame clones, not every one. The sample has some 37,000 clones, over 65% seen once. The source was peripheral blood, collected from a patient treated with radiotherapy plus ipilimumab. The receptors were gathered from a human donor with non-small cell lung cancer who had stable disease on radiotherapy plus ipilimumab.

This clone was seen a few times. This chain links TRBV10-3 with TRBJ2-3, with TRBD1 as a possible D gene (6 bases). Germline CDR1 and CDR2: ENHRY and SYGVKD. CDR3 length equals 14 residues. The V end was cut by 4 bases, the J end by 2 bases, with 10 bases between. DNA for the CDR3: TGTGCCATCAGTGTCACAGGGAACACAGATACGCAGTATTTT. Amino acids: CAISVTGNTDTQYF.

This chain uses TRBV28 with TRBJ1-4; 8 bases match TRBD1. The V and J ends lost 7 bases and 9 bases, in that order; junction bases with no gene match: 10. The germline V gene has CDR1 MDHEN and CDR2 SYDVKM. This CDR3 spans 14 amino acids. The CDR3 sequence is CASISGTGAKKLFF. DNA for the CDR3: TGTGCCAGCATTTCCGGGACAGGAGCTAAAAAACTGTTTTTT.

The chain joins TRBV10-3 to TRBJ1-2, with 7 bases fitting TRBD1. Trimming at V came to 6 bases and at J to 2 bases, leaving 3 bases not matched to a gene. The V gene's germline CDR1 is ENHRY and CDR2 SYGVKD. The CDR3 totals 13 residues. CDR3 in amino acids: CAIRTGQNYGYTF. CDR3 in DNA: TGTGCCATCAGGACGGGACAGAACTATGGCTACACCTTC.

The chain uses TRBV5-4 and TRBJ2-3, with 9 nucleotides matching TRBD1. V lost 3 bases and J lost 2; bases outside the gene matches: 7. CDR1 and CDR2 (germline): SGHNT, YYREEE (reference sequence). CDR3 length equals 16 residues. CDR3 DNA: TGTGCCAGCAGCTGGGACAGGGATTTTTTCACAGATACGCAGTATTTT. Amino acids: CASSWDRDFFTDTQYF.

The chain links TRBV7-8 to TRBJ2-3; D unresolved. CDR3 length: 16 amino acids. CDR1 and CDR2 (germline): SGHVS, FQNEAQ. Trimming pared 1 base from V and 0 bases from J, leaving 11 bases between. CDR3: CASSLVVGTSTDTQYF. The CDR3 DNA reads TGTGCCAGCAGCTTAGTAGTTGGTACTAGCACAGATACGCAGTATTTT.

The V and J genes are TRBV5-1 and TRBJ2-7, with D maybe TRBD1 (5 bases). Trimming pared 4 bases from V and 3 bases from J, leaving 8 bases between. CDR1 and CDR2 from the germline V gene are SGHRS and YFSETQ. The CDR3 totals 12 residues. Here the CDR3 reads CASSKDNYEQYF. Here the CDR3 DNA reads TGCGCCAGCAGCAAGGACAACTACGAGCAGTACTTC.

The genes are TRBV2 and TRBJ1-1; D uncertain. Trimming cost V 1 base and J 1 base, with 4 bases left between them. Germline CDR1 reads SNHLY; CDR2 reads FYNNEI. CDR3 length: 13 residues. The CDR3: CASSEDGNTEAFF. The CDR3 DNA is TGTGCCAGCAGTGAAGACGGGAACACTGAAGCTTTCTTT.

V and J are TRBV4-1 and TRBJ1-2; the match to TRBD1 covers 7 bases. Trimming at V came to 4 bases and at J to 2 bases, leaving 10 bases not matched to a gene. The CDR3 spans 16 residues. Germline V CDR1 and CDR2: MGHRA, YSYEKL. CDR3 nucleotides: TGCGCCAGCAGCCCCGCCGGGACAGCCGGGAACTATGGCTACACCTTC. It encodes CASSPAGTAGNYGYTF.

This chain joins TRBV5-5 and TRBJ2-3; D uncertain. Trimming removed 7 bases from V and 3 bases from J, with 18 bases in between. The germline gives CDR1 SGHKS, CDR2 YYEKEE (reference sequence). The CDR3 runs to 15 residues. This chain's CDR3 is CASALKVVATDTQYF. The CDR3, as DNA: TGTGCCAGCGCCCTAAAAGTGGTGGCAACAGATACGCAGTATTTT. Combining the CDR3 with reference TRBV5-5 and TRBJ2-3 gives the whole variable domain DAGVTQSPTHLIKTRGQQVTLRCSPISGHKSVSWYQQVLGQGPQFIFQYYEKEERGRGNFPDRFSARQFPNYSSELNVNALLLGDSALYLCASALKVVATDTQYFGPGTRLTVL.

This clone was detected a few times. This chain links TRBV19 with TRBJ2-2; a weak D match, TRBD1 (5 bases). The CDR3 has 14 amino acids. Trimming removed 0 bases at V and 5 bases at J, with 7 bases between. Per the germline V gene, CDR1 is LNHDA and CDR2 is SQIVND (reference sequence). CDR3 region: CASSIDRQTGELFF. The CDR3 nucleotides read TGTGCCAGTAGTATAGACCGACAGACCGGGGAGCTGTTTTTT.

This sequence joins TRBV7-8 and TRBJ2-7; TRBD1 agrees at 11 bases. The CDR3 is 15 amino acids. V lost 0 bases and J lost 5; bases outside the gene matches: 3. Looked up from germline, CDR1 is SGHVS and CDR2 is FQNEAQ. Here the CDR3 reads CASSLAGDRGDEQYF. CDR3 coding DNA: TGTGCCAGCAGCTTAGCCGGGGACAGGGGGGACGAGCAGTACTTC.

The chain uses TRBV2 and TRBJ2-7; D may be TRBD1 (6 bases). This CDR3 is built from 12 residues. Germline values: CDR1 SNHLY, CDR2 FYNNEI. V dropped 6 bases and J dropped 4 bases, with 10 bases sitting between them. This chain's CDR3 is CASRETGYEQYV. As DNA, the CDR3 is TGTGCCAGCAGGGAGACAGGATACGAGCAGTACGTC.

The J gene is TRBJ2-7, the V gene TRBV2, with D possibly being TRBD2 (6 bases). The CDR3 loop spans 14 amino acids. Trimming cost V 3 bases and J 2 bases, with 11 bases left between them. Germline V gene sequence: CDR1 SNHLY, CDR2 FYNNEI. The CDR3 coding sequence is TGTGCCAGCAGTGAGGTAGCGGTTACCTACGAGCAGTACTTC. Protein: CASSEVAVTYEQYF.

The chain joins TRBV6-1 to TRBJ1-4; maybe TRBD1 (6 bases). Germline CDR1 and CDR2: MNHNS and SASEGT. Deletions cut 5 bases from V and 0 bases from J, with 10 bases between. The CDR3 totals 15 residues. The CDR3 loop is CASSRRQATNEKLFF. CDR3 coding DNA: TGTGCCAGCAGTCGACGACAGGCAACTAATGAAAAACTGTTTTTT.

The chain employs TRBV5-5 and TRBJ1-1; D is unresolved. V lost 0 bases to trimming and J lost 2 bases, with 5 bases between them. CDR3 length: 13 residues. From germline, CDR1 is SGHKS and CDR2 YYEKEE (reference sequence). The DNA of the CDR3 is TGTGCCAGCAGCTTGGTGGATAACACTGAAGCTTTCTTT. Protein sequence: CASSLVDNTEAFF.

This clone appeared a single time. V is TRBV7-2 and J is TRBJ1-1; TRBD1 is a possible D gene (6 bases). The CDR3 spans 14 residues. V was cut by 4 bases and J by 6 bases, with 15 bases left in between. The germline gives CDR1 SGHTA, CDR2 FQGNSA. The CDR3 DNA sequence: TGTGCCAGCAGCTCCTCGACAGGATTGGCTGAAGCTTTCTTT. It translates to CASSSSTGLAEAFF.

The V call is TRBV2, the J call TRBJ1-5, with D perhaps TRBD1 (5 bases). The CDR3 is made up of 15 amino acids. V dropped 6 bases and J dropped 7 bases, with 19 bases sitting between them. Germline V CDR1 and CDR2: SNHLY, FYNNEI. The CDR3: CASRTRQSSGQPQHF. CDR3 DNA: TGTGCCAGCAGGACTAGACAGTCCTCCGGGCAGCCCCAGCATTTT. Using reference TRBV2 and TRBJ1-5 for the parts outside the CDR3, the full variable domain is EPEVTQTPSHQVTQMGQEVILRCVPISNHLYFYWYRQILGQKVEFLVSFYNNEISEKSEIFDDQFSVERPDGSNFTLKIRSTKLEDSAMYFCASRTRQSSGQPQHFGDGTRLSIL.

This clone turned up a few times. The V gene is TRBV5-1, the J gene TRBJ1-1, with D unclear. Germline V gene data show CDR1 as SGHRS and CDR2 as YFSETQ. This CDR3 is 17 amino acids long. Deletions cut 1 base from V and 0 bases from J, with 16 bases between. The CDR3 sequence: CASSLTSTRTLNTEAFF. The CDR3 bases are TGCGCCAGCAGCTTGACCTCAACGAGGACCCTGAACACTGAAGCTTTCTTT.

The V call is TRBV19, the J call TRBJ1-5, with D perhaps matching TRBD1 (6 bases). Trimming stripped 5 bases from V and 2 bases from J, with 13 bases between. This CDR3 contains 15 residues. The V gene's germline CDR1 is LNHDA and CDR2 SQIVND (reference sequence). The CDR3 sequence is CASSPQTGGNQPQHF. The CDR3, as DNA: TGTGCCAGTAGTCCGCAGACAGGCGGCAATCAGCCCCAGCATTTT.

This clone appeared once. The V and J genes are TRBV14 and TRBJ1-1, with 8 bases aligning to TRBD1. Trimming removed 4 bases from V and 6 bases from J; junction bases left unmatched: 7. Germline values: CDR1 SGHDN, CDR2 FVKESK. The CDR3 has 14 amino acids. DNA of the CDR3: TGTGCCAGCAGCCCCTGGGACAGGCAAGCTGAAGCTTTCTTT. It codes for CASSPWDRQAEAFF. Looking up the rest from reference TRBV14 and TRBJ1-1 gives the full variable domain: EAGVTQFPSHSVIEKGQTVTLRCDPISGHDNLYWYRRVMGKEIKFLLHFVKESKQDESGMPNNRFLAERTGGTYSTLKVQPAELEDSGVYFCASSPWDRQAEAFFGQGTRLTVV.

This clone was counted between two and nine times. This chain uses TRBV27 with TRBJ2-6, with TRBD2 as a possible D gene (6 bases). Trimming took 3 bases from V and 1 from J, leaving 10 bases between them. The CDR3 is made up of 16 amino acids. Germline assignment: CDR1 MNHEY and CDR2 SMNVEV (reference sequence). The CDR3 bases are TGTGCCAGCAGTTTTTATGCGGGATCTGGGGCCAACGTCCTGACTTTC. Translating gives CASSFYAGSGANVLTF. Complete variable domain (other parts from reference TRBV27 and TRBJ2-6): EAQVTQNPRYLITVTGKKLTVTCSQNMNHEYMSWYRQDPGLGLRQIYYSMNVEVTDKGDVPEGYKVSRKEKRNFPLILESPSPNQTSLYFCASSFYAGSGANVLTFGAGSRLTVL.

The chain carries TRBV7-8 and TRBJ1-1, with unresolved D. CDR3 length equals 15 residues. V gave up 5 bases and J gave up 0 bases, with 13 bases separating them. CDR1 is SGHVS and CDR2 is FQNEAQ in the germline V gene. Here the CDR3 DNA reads TGTGCCAGCAGCCTAGGAGGCAGTTTGAACACTGAAGCTTTCTTT. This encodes CASSLGGSLNTEAFF. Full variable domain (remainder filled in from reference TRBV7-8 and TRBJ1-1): GAGVSQSPRYKVAKRGQDVALRCDPISGHVSLFWYQQALGQGPEFLTYFQNEAQLDKSGLPSDRFFAERPEGSVSTLKIQRTQQEDSAVYLCASSLGGSLNTEAFFGQGTRLTVV.

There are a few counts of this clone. In nucleotides, the CDR3 is TGTGCCAGCAGTCTTAAAACAGGGGCTTCCTATGGCTACACCTTC. It codes for CASSLKTGASYGYTF. The chain is built from TRBV2 and TRBJ1-2; 7 bases are shared with TRBD1. Germline lookup yields CDR1 SNHLY and CDR2 FYNNEI. The CDR3 has 15 residues. V dropped 5 bases and J dropped 4; count of bases not matched to a gene: 10.

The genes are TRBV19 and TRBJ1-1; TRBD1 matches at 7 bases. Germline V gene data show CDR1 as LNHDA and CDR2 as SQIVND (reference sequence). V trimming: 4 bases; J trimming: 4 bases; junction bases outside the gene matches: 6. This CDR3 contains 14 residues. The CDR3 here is CASSTHRGGTEAFF. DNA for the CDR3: TGTGCCAGTAGTACCCACAGGGGAGGCACTGAAGCTTTCTTT.

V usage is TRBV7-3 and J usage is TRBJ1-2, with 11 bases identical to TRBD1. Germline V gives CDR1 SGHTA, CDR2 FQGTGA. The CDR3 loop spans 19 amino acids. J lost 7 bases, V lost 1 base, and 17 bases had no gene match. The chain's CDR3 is CASSLKPLGQGAFGGGYTF. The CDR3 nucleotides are TGTGCCAGCAGCTTAAAGCCCCTTGGACAGGGGGCCTTCGGTGGTGGCTACACCTTC.

Here the CDR3 reads CSVAGDMNTEAFF. CDR3 DNA: TGCAGCGTTGCCGGCGATATGAACACTGAAGCTTTCTTT. The V and J genes are TRBV29-1 and TRBJ1-1; no clear D gene. V lost 4 bases, J lost 0 bases, and 9 bases lay in between. Germline CDR1 and CDR2: SQVTM and ANQGSEA. The CDR3 totals 13 residues.

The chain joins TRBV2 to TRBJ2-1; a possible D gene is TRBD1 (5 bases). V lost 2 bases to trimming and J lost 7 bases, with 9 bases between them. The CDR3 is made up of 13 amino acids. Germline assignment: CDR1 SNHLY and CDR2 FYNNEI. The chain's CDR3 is CASSEQGLNEQFF. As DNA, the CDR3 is TGTGCCAGCAGTGAACAGGGATTGAATGAGCAGTTCTTC.

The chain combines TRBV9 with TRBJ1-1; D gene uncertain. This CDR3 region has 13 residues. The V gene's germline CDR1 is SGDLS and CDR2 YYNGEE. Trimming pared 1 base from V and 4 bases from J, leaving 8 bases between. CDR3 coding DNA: TGTGCCAGCAGCGTATGGGGTTCCACTGAAGCTTTCTTT. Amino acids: CASSVWGSTEAFF. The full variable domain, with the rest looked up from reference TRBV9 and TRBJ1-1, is DSGVTQTPKHLITATGQRVTLRCSPRSGDLSVYWYQQSLDQGLQFLIQYYNGEERAKGNILERFSAQQFPDLHSELNLSSLELGDSALYFCASSVWGSTEAFFGQGTRLTVV.

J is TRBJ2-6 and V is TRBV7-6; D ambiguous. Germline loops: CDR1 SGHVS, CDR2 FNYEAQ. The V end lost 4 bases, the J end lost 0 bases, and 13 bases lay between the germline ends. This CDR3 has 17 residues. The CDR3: CASSSLSQLSGANVLTF. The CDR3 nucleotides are TGTGCCAGCAGCTCACTGAGCCAGCTCTCTGGGGCCAACGTCCTGACTTTC.

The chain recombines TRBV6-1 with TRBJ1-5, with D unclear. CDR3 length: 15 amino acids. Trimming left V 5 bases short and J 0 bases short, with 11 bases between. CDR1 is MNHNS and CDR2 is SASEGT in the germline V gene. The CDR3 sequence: CASSWAENSNQPQHF. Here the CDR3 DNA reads TGTGCCAGCAGTTGGGCAGAGAATAGCAATCAGCCCCAGCATTTT.

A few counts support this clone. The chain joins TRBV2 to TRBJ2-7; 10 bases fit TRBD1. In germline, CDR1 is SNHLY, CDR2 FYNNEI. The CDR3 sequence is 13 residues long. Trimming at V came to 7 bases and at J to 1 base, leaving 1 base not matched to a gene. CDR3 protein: CASKGQGSYEQYV. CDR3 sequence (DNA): TGTGCCAGCAAGGGACAGGGGTCCTACGAGCAGTACGTC.